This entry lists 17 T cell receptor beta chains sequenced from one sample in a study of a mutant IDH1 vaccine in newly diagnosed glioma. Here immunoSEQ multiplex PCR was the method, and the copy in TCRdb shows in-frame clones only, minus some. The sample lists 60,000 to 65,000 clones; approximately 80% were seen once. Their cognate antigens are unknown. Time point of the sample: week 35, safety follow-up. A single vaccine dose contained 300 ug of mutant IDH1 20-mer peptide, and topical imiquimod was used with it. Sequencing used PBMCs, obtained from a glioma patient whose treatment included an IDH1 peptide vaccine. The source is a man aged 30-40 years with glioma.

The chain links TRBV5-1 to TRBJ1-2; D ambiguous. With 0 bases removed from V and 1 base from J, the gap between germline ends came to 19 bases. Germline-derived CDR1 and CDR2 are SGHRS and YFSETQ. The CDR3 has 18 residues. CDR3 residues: CASSLALDPSADNYGYTF. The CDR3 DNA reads TGCGCCAGCAGCTTGGCCCTGGACCCCTCCGCGGATAACTATGGCTACACCTTC. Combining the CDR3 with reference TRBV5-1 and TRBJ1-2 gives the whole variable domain KAGVTQTPRYLIKTRGQQVTLSCSPISGHRSVSWYQQTPGQGLQFLFEYFSETQRNKGNFPGRFSGRQFSNSRSEMNVSTLELGDSALYLCASSLALDPSADNYGYTFGSGTRLTVV.

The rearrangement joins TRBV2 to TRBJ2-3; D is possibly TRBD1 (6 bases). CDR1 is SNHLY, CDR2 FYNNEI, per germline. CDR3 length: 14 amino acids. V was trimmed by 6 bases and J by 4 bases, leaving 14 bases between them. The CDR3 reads CASSGQRVADTQYF. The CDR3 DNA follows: TGTGCCAGCAGCGGACAGAGAGTAGCAGATACGCAGTATTTT.

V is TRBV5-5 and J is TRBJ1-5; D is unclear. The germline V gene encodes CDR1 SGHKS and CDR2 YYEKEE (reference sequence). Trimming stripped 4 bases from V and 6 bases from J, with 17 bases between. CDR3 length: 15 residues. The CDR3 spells CASSKTDLMSQPQHF. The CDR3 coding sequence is TGTGCCAGCAGCAAAACGGACCTTATGAGTCAGCCCCAGCATTTT.

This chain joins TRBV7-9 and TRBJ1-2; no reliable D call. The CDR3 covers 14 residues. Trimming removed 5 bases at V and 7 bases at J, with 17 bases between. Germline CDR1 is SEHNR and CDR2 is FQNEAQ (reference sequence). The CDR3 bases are TGTGCCAGCAGCCTTACCTCCGGGGAAAGTGGCTACACCTTC. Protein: CASSLTSGESGYTF.

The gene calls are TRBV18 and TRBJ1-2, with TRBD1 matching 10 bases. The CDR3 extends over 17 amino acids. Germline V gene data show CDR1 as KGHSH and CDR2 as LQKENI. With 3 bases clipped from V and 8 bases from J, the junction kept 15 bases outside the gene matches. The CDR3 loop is CASSPWDRGLTPDGYTF. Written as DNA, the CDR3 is TGTGCCAGCTCACCCTGGGACAGGGGTTTGACCCCTGACGGCTACACCTTC.

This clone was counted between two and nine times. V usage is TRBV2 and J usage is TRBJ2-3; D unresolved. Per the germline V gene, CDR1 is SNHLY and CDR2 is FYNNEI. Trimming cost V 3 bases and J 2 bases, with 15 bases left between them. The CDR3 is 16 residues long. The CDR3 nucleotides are TGTGCCAGCAGTGACACAACCTTTCCCCCCACAGATACGCAGTATTTT. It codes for CASSDTTFPPTDTQYF.

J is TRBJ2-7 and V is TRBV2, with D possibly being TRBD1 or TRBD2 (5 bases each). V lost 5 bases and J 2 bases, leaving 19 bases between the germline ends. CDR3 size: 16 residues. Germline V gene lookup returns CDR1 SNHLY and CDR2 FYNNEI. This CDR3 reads CASSTLSRDVAYEQYF. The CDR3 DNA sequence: TGTGCCAGCAGTACCCTGAGTAGGGACGTCGCCTACGAGCAGTACTTC.

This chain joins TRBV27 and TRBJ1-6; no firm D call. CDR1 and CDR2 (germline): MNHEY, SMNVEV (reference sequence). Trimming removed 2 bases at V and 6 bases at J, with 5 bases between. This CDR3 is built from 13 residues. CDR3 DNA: TGTGCCAGCAGTTTAGGGTTTAATTCACCCCTCCACTTT. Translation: CASSLGFNSPLHF.

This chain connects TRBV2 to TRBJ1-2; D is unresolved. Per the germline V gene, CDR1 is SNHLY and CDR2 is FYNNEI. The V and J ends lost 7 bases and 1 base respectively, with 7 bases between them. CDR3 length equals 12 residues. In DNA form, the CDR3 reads TGTGCCAGCAAAACAAGTAACTATGGCTACACCTTC. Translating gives CASKTSNYGYTF.

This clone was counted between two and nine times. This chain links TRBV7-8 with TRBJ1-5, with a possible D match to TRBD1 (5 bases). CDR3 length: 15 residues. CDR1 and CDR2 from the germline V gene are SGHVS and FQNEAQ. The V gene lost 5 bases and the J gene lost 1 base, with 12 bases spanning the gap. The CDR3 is CASSPGRGSNQPQHF. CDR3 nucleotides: TGTGCCAGCAGCCCCGGTCGGGGGAGCAATCAGCCCCAGCATTTT.

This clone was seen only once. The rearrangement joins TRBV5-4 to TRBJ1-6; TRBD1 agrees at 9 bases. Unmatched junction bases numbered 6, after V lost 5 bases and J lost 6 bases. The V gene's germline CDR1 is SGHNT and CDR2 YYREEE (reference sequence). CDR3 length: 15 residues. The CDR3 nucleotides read TGTGCCAGCAGACCAGGACAGGGGAGTAATTCACCCCTCCACTTT. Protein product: CASRPGQGSNSPLHF.

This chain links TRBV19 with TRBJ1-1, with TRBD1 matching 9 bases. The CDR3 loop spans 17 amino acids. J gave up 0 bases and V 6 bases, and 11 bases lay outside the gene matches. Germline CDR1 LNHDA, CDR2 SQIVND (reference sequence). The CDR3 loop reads CASSVLPGQGMNTEAFF. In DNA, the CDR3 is TGTGCCAGTAGCGTACTCCCGGGACAGGGCATGAACACTGAAGCTTTCTTT.

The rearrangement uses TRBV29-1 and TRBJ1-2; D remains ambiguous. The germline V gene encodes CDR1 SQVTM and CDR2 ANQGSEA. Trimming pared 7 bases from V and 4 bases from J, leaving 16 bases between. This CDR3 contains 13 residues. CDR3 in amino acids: CSASPRQSYGYTF. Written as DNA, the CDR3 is TGCAGCGCTAGCCCCAGGCAGTCCTATGGCTACACCTTC.

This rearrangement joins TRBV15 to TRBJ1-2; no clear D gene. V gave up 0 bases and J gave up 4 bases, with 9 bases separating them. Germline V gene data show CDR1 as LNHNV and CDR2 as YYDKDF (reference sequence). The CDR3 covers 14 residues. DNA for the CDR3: TGTGCCACCAGCAGAGATATGGGGATCTATGGCTACACCTTC. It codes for CATSRDMGIYGYTF.

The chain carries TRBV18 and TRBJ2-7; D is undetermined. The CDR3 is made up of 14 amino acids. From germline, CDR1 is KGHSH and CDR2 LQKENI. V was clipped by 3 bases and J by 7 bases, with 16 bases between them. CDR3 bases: TGTGCCAGCTCACCCGACATGCTCGGTGTGGAGCAGTACTTC. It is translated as CASSPDMLGVEQYF.

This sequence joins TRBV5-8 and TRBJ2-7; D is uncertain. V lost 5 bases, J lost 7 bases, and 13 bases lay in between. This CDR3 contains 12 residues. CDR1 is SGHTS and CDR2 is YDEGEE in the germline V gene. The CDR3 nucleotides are TGTGCCAGCAGGCCAGGATATTATGAGCAGTACTTC. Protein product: CASRPGYYEQYF.

CDR3 coding DNA: TGTGCCAGCAGCCCTGGGGACAGGGTTTTTCGCGCGCAGTATTTT. It codes for CASSPGDRVFRAQYF. The chain links TRBV7-9 to TRBJ2-3; TRBD1 matches at 9 bases. The CDR3 runs to 15 residues. CDR1 and CDR2 from the germline V gene are SEHNR and FQNEAQ (reference sequence). Trimming at V came to 5 bases and at J to 10 bases, leaving 13 bases not matched to a gene. The entire variable domain, with the rest obtained from reference TRBV7-9 and TRBJ2-3, is as follows: DTGVSQNPRHKITKRGQNVTFRCDPISEHNRLYWYRQTLGQGPEFLTYFQNEAQLEKSRLLSDRFSAERPKGSFSTLEIQRTEQGDSAMYLCASSPGDRVFRAQYFGPGTRLTVL.